The 5 T cell receptor beta chains below all came from one sample that was sequenced in a study of CD8+CD57+ T cells in acquired aplastic anemia. Patients chosen for sequencing had CD8+CD57+ cells that had expanded, as shown by flow cytometry. Profiling that covered TCR beta VDJ and CDR3 relied on genomic DNA as its template. TCRdb fed the reads into MiXCR, producing one record per CDR3 protein. The profile shows over 150,000 distinct CDR3 sequences, about 48% of them singletons. Source material: sorted CD4+, CD8+, or CD8+CD57+ T cells (not recorded which) from PBMCs. The source is a human donor with aplastic anemia.

The J gene is TRBJ1-5, the V gene TRBV10-3, with TRBD1 identical over 9 bases. Germline CDR1 reads ENHRY; CDR2 reads SYGVKD. J gave up 4 bases and V 3 bases, and 7 bases lay outside the gene matches. The CDR3 extends over 16 amino acids. CDR3 protein: CAISESGTGNNQPQHF. The CDR3 nucleotides are TGTGCCATCAGTGAATCTGGGACAGGGAATAATCAGCCCCAGCATTTT.

There are a few counts of this clonotype. This chain links TRBV19 with TRBJ2-3, with D unclear. CDR3 size: 13 residues. V was clipped by 5 bases and J by 1 base, with 7 bases between them. Germline-derived CDR1 and CDR2 are LNHDA and SQIVND (reference sequence). As DNA, the CDR3 is TGTGCCAGTAGTGAAGTGGGCACAGATACGCAGTATTTT. Translating gives CASSEVGTDTQYF.

The chain employs TRBV29-1 and TRBJ1-6; D remains ambiguous. The CDR3 loop spans 15 amino acids. V shed 5 bases and J shed 3 bases, with 14 bases lying between them. CDR1 is SQVTM, CDR2 ANQGSEA, per germline. CDR3 protein: CSVMVKANYNSPLHF. The CDR3 DNA reads as TGCAGCGTTATGGTAAAAGCTAACTATAATTCACCCCTCCACTTT.

This clonotype was detected ten times or more. The rearrangement uses TRBV4-3 and TRBJ2-7, with D perhaps matching TRBD1 (5 bases). Trimming stripped 0 bases from V and 2 bases from J, with 11 bases between. The CDR3 consists of 15 residues. Germline V gene sequence: CDR1 LGHNA, CDR2 YSLEER. The CDR3 DNA is TGCGCCAGCAGCCAAGAGGGTAGGGGCGCCTACGAGCAGTACTTC. Protein product: CASSQEGRGAYEQYF.

V and J are TRBV7-9 and TRBJ2-2, with TRBD1 as a possible D gene (5 bases). The CDR3 spans 13 residues. From germline, CDR1 is SEHNR and CDR2 FQNEAQ (reference sequence). Trimming left V 5 bases short and J 6 bases short, with 10 bases between. This CDR3 reads CASSLRVSGELFF. In DNA, the CDR3 is TGTGCCAGCAGCCTCAGGGTGTCCGGGGAGCTGTTTTTT.